This T cell receptor (beta chain) was identified in a study of blood T cells in healthy people across ages. CDR3 length: 14 residues. V lost 2 bases and J 1 base, leaving 10 bases between the germline ends. Germline assignment: CDR1 SGHRS and CDR2 YFSETQ. This clonotype was recorded a few times. Its specificity is not known. Study-wide results and limits: More naive CD4+ cells and higher diversity marked long-lived donors relative to aged donors. Per million T cells, TCR beta diversity dropped about linearly as age rose.

Next came a second PCR, run for about 6 to 12 cycles, which used a sample-barcoded 5' primer along with a J-beta primer mix. A tag from a template-switch adaptor with 12 random nucleotides marked each cDNA molecule. TCRdb processed the 5' RACE reads anew with MiXCR; each CDR3 protein has one entry. The profile shows 550,000 to 800,000 distinct CDR3 sequences, about 21% of them singletons. This chain links TRBV5-1 with TRBJ2-7; D unclear. The TCR was taken from a man in his 70s in good health. The sample consisted of blood. In DNA, the CDR3 is TGCGCCAGCAGCTTAGCATGGGGATCCTACGAGCAGTACTTC. Encoded protein: CASSLAWGSYEQYF.